Detailed here is one TCR beta chain. Its specificity is unknown. Donors were all healthy Caucasians. This sample was included in a study of identical twins. The V segment lost 6 bases and the J segment 1 base; nucleotides outside the gene matches: 11. CDR1 and CDR2 (germline): MNHNS, SASEGT. The length of the CDR3 is 17 residues. Broader study findings: Invariant MAIT and iNKT cells are populations that could partly confound zero-insertion analyses. Sequences that were out-of-frame, alpha and twin-shared displayed an excess of low generation probability.

TCRdb processed the 5' RACE reads anew with MiXCR; each CDR3 protein has one entry. The sample records around 280,000 distinct CDR3 sequences, about 8% being singletons. The same data also contributed to another study, on yellow fever vaccine responses in identical twins.

The chain is built from TRBV6-1 and TRBJ2-7, with 11 bases fitting TRBD2. Sequenced: memory (CD45RO+) T cells sorted from blood. This clonotype originated in a woman aged 18 to 35 in good health. CDR3 nucleotides: TGTGCCAGCAGGAACGGGCTAGCGGGAGGCAGGTCCTACGAGCAGTACTTC. Translating gives CASRNGLAGGRSYEQYF.